Listed here are 2 T cell receptor beta chains from one sample, sequenced in a study of T cell responses to AZD1222 COVID-19 vaccine. Using immunoSEQ multiplex PCR, the repertoire was profiled, and TCRdb retains in-frame clones only, with some absent. The sample includes 130,000 or so clones, 93% seen only once; the top ten take roughly 1%. The sample in question was peripheral blood, obtained on day 0 of AZD1222 vaccination. The receptors here all came from an adult in good health.

This chain connects TRBV29-1 to TRBJ1-2, with a weak D call TRBD1 (5 bases). The germline gives CDR1 SQVTM, CDR2 ANQGSEA. V lost 4 bases, J lost 3 bases, and 12 bases lay in between. This CDR3 is 13 amino acids long. For the CDR3, the DNA is TGCAGCGTTGCTTCGCCAGGGTACTATGGCTACACCTTC. Its translation: CSVASPGYYGYTF.

The V call is TRBV30, the J call TRBJ1-1; D is unclear. V lost 4 bases, J lost 10 bases, and 22 bases lay in between. CDR1 GTSNPN and CDR2 SVGIG come from the germline V gene (reference sequence). The CDR3 is made up of 14 amino acids. CDR3 region: CAWTLFSDLGIAFF. DNA of the CDR3: TGTGCCTGGACCTTATTCAGCGACTTAGGGATAGCTTTCTTT. The entire variable domain, with the rest obtained from reference TRBV30 and TRBJ1-1, is as follows: SQTIHQWPATLVQPVGSPLSLECTVEGTSNPNLYWYRQAAGRGLQLLFYSVGIGQISSEVPQNLSASRPQDRQFILSSKKLLLSDSGFYLCAWTLFSDLGIAFFGQGTRLTVV.